These 20 T cell receptor beta chains share one sample of origin, sequenced in a study of shared clonotypes between healthy human individuals. Method: immunoSEQ multiplex PCR; TCRdb's copy keeps in-frame clones and lacks some. In the table there are about 2 million clones, about 95% of which are singletons. Naive-designated CD8 cells lacked CD45RO, were positively enriched for CCR7, and omitted terminally differentiated effector memory CD45RA+ cells. The sample comprised naive CD8+ T cells sorted from blood. The receptors come from a man younger than 30 in good health.

This rearrangement joins TRBV6-5 to TRBJ2-5; the D is unclear. CDR3 length: 13 residues. The V and J ends lost 7 bases and 6 bases respectively, with 15 bases between them. Germline CDR1 MNHEY, CDR2 SVGAGI. CDR3 sequence: CASTHSLLKTQYF. DNA for the CDR3: TGTGCCAGCACCCACTCCTTATTAAAGACCCAGTACTTC.

The V call is TRBV28, the J call TRBJ1-1; D is perhaps TRBD1 (5 bases). Per the germline V gene, CDR1 is MDHEN and CDR2 is SYDVKM. Trimming took off 3 bases at V and 7 bases at J, with 15 bases between the two ends. CDR3 length equals 14 residues. This CDR3 is CASSFRGGRIEAFF. Here the CDR3 DNA reads TGTGCCAGCAGTTTTAGGGGCGGACGGATTGAAGCTTTCTTT.

The count of this clone is one. The gene calls are TRBV4-1 and TRBJ2-7, with 10 nucleotides matching TRBD2. J gave up 0 bases and V 2 bases, and 7 bases lay outside the gene matches. Germline V gene data show CDR1 as MGHRA and CDR2 as YSYEKL. The CDR3 contains 17 residues. CDR3 protein: CASSQSPGLARSYEQYF. CDR3 coding DNA: TGCGCCAGCAGCCAAAGTCCGGGACTAGCGCGCTCCTACGAGCAGTACTTC.

V and J are TRBV10-2 and TRBJ2-2; the D is unclear. The CDR3 length is 12 residues. CDR1 WSHSY and CDR2 SAAADI come from the germline V gene. The V end lost 8 bases, the J end lost 2 bases, and 6 bases lay between the germline ends. CDR3 in amino acids: CASEGNTGELFF. The CDR3 DNA is TGCGCCAGCGAAGGCAACACCGGGGAGCTGTTTTTT.

The rearrangement joins TRBV9 to TRBJ2-2, with D tentatively TRBD1 or TRBD2 (5 bases each). The CDR3 has 16 amino acids. Germline V CDR1 and CDR2: SGDLS, YYNGEE. The V and J ends lost 0 bases and 7 bases respectively, with 16 bases between them. The CDR3 DNA follows: TGTGCCAGCAGCGTAGGCGCTGGGACGTCTCACGGGGAGCTGTTTTTT. Residues: CASSVGAGTSHGELFF. Drawing the rest from reference TRBV9 and TRBJ2-2, the complete variable domain is DSGVTQTPKHLITATGQRVTLRCSPRSGDLSVYWYQQSLDQGLQFLIQYYNGEERAKGNILERFSAQQFPDLHSELNLSSLELGDSALYFCASSVGAGTSHGELFFGEGSRLTVL.

The chain combines TRBV15 with TRBJ1-4, with TRBD1 as a possible D gene (6 bases). CDR3 length: 16 residues. Germline CDR1 and CDR2: LNHNV and YYDKDF (reference sequence). V lost 1 base and J 2 bases, leaving 11 bases between the germline ends. The CDR3 bases are TGTGCCACCAGCAGAGGTCTTCAGGGGACTAATGAAAAACTGTTTTTT. Translation gives CATSRGLQGTNEKLFF.

The chain combines TRBV21-1 with TRBJ2-1; the table's D gene call, TRBD2, was not cross checked with the DNA. TRBV21-1 is noted as a pseudogene. The length of the CDR3 is 18 residues. CDR3: CASSGLAGPRADVNEQFF. CDR3 sequence (DNA): TGTGCCAGCAGCGGACTAGCGGGACCTCGTGCAGACGTCAATGAGCAGTTCTTC.

The chain joins TRBV5-1 to TRBJ2-5; 10 nucleotides agree with TRBD2. The CDR3 runs 16 residues. CDR1 and CDR2 from the germline V gene are SGHRS and YFSETQ. The ends lost 1 base at V and 4 bases at J; junction bases unmatched: 7. CDR3 coding DNA: TGCGCCAGCAGCTTGTCTCTAGCGGGAGTCGGAGAGACCCAGTACTTC. Translating it yields CASSLSLAGVGETQYF.

This clone was found once. This rearrangement joins TRBV27 to TRBJ2-3, with 8 positions matching TRBD2. From germline, CDR1 is MNHEY and CDR2 SMNVEV (reference sequence). The junction had 10 bases not matched to a gene; V was cut back by 4 bases and J by 10 bases. This CDR3 spans 14 amino acids. The CDR3 here is CASSSRTSFLAQYF. The CDR3 DNA reads as TGTGCCAGCAGTTCCCGGACTAGCTTCTTGGCGCAGTATTTT.

The chain has TRBV7-8 and TRBJ2-7; D is uncertain. The CDR3 runs to 14 residues. Germline CDR1 and CDR2: SGHVS and FQNEAQ. With 6 bases removed from V and 3 bases from J, the gap between germline ends came to 15 bases. The DNA for the CDR3 is TGTGCCAGCAGTTTTACGACGGGCCTCTACGAGCAGTACTTC. It codes for CASSFTTGLYEQYF.

J is TRBJ2-1 and V is TRBV9; 10 nucleotides align to TRBD2. V was pared by 1 base and J by 4 bases, with 5 bases of the junction left unmatched. This CDR3 is 16 amino acids long. Germline V lookup: CDR1 SGDLS, CDR2 YYNGEE. The CDR3 loop is CASSVTGTSVYNEQFF. CDR3 bases: TGTGCCAGCAGCGTAACCGGGACTAGCGTGTACAATGAGCAGTTCTTC.

This chain links TRBV15 with TRBJ2-1; 10 bases are a match to TRBD2. J gave up 5 bases and V 4 bases, and 8 bases lay outside the gene matches. The CDR3 has 16 residues. CDR1 is LNHNV and CDR2 is YYDKDF in the germline V gene (reference sequence). The CDR3 sequence: CATSIGLAGGDNEQFF. The CDR3 DNA follows: TGTGCCACCAGCATTGGCTTAGCGGGAGGTGACAATGAGCAGTTCTTC.

The chain recombines TRBV4-1 with TRBJ2-1; 9 bases align to TRBD1. Looked up from germline, CDR1 is MGHRA and CDR2 is YSYEKL. The CDR3 extends over 15 amino acids. Trimming removed 2 bases from V and 3 bases from J; junction bases left unmatched: 2. The CDR3 DNA reads as TGCGCCAGCAGCCAATCGGGACAGGGCTACAATGAGCAGTTCTTC. Protein sequence: CASSQSGQGYNEQFF.

The gene calls are TRBV14 and TRBJ2-7; the D gene is possibly TRBD1 (6 bases). The germline V gene encodes CDR1 SGHDN and CDR2 FVKESK. The CDR3 sequence is 17 residues long. Trimming took off 0 bases at V and 5 bases at J, with 20 bases between the two ends. The CDR3 sequence is CASSQDGVGRGIDEQYF. The CDR3 DNA reads TGTGCCAGCAGCCAAGATGGGGTCGGCAGGGGTATCGACGAGCAGTACTTC.

This clone was observed a few times. Within the sample, other DNA sequences also encode this same CDR3. The J gene is TRBJ2-7, the V gene TRBV6-5; D gene unclear. Germline V gives CDR1 MNHEY, CDR2 SVGAGI. V lost 2 bases and J 2 bases, leaving 7 bases between the germline ends. The CDR3 is 13 residues long. The CDR3 loop is CASSYGGTYEQYF. The DNA of the CDR3 is TGTGCCAGCAGTTACGGCGGAACCTACGAGCAGTACTTC.

The CDR3 protein is CASSLTTGDTQYF. CDR3 coding DNA: TGCGCCAGCAGCCTGACGACGGGAGATACGCAGTATTTT. J is TRBJ2-3 and V is TRBV4-3, with D unclear. The CDR3 is 13 amino acids. Germline loops: CDR1 LGHNA, CDR2 YSLEER. Trimming left V 4 bases short and J 5 bases short, with 10 bases between.

The J gene is TRBJ2-7, the V gene TRBV27; D is unclear. This CDR3 has 12 residues. V lost 5 bases, J lost 7 bases, and 12 bases lay in between. Germline assignment: CDR1 MNHEY and CDR2 SMNVEV (reference sequence). This chain's CDR3 is CASSTPSGEQYF. The CDR3 nucleotides read TGTGCCAGCAGTACCCCCAGTGGTGAGCAGTACTTC.

The rearrangement uses TRBV7-6 and TRBJ1-2; D perhaps matches TRBD1 (6 bases). Trimming took off 5 bases at V and 6 bases at J, with 16 bases between the two ends. The CDR3 runs to 14 residues. Germline-derived CDR1 and CDR2 are SGHVS and FNYEAQ. CDR3 bases: TGTGCCAGCAGCCCCTGGGACACCAACCATGGCTACACCTTC. Residues: CASSPWDTNHGYTF.

The V gene is TRBV30, the J gene TRBJ2-7; unclear D gene. Per the germline V gene, CDR1 is GTSNPN and CDR2 is SVGIG (reference sequence). V lost 2 bases to trimming and J lost 5 bases, with 4 bases between them. The CDR3 runs to 10 residues. CDR3 sequence: CAWSKDEQYF. CDR3 DNA sequence: TGTGCCTGGAGTAAAGACGAGCAGTACTTC. Full variable domain (rest looked up from reference TRBV30 and TRBJ2-7): SQTIHQWPATLVQPVGSPLSLECTVEGTSNPNLYWYRQAAGRGLQLLFYSVGIGQISSEVPQNLSASRPQDRQFILSSKKLLLSDSGFYLCAWSKDEQYFGPGTRLTVT.

This clone appeared once. This chain's CDR3 is CASSVAGLAGGSDNEQFF. The CDR3 DNA is TGTGCCAGCAGCGTAGCTGGACTAGCGGGAGGTTCAGACAATGAGCAGTTCTTC. The J gene is TRBJ2-1, the V gene TRBV9; 14 nucleotides match TRBD2. V trimming: 0 bases; J trimming: 5 bases; junction bases outside the gene matches: 7. There are 18 residues in the CDR3. The V gene's germline CDR1 is SGDLS and CDR2 YYNGEE.